Described below is a single TCR beta chain sequence and its context. Its antigen remains unknown. The sample comes from a study of T cells after yellow fever vaccination. General study findings and limits: Post-booster repertoires again held most primary-vaccination clones (roughly 96% CD4, roughly 88% CD8). A weaker but faster secondary response was observed, peaking on day 5 versus 15.

Germline V gene lookup returns CDR1 MNHEY and CDR2 SVGAGI. CDR3 length equals 14 residues. With 0 bases removed from V and 4 bases from J, the gap between germline ends came to 9 bases. 5'RACE template switching generated TCR cDNA, adding a universal primer site and UMIs. TCRdb analysed the 5' RACE reads with MiXCR anew, one entry per CDR3 protein. The table includes approximately 260,000 distinct CDR3 sequences, about 5.2% detected once. This material consisted of CD4+ T cells sorted from PBMCs, taken on the day of the yellow fever booster vaccination. V and J are TRBV6-5 and TRBJ1-2; possibly TRBD1 for D (5 bases). This clonotype originated in a man aged 18 to 29 who received the YFV17D yellow fever vaccine. In DNA, the CDR3 is TGTGCCAGCAGTTACTCGTATGGGGGCTATGGCTACACCTTC. Its translation is CASSYSYGGYGYTF.